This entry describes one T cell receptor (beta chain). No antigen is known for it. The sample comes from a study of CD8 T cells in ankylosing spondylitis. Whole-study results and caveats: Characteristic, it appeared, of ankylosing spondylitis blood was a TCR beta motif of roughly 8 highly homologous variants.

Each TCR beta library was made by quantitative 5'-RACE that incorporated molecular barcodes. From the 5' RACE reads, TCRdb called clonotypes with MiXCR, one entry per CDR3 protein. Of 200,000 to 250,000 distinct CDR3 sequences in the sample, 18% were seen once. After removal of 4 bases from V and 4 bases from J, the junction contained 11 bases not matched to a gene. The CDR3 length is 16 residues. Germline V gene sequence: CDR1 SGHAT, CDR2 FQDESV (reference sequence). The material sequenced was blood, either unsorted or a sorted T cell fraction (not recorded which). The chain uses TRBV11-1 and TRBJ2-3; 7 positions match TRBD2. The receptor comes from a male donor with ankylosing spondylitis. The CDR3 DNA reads TGTGCCAGCAGCTCCCCCACGAGCGGGGACCCAGATACGCAGTATTTT. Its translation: CASSSPTSGDPDTQYF.